The entry below gives a single T cell receptor beta chain sequence along with its context. These data are taken from a study of control samples from healthy donors and cancer patients. The germline gives CDR1 WNHNN, CDR2 SYGVQD (reference sequence). The CDR3 runs 14 residues. V lost 10 bases and J lost 3; bases outside the gene matches: 5. Sequencing was performed with immunoSEQ multiplex PCR; in TCRdb, only in-frame clones are kept and a portion is missing. The sample consists of tens of thousands of clones, approximately 90% of them appearing once. Material for sequencing was blood. This receptor was taken from a woman aged 30 to 39 in good health. The genes are TRBV10-1 and TRBJ2-2; 10 bases match TRBD2. CDR3 DNA sequence: TGCGCCACGCGACTAGCGGGCCACACCGGGGAGCTGTTTTTT. Translated, it gives CATRLAGHTGELFF.